The clone carrying this T cell receptor beta chain was counted only a few times. Each CDR3 protein gets one entry after TCRdb re-called the RT-PCR reads with MiXCR. The sample lists 16,000 or so distinct CDR3 sequences, under 30% seen once, with about 34% in the top ten. This entry is derived from a study of patients and donors after allogeneic stem cell transplantation. Germline V CDR1 and CDR2: SGHRS, YFSETQ. V was pared by 4 bases and J by 1 base, with 11 bases between. This CDR3 has 14 residues. The sequenced material came from blood, either unsorted or a sorted T cell fraction (not recorded which). The TCR originated in a human donor who was either an allogeneic HSCT recipient or a stem cell or donor lymphocyte infusion donor (not recorded which). It is not recorded whose cells these are; they may come from a transplant donor. This chain uses TRBV5-1 with TRBJ1-1; no reliable D call. CDR3 DNA sequence: TGCGCCAGCAGCCAGACCAGGCCGAACACTGAAGCTTTCTTT. The encoded protein is CASSQTRPNTEAFF.